Listed below are T cell receptor beta chains from one sample, sequenced in a study of identical twins. TCRdb called the 5' RACE reads again in MiXCR, with one record for every CDR3 protein. The profile shows 450,000 or so distinct CDR3 sequences, about 24% of them singletons. These data were also reused for a study on T cells expressing NK-cell markers.

Sample: CD4+ T cells sorted from blood. These receptors originate from a woman aged 18 to 35 in good health. CDR3s include the opening cysteine and the closing phenylalanine or tryptophan. The D gene is left open where the match is weak. Size is omitted from some rows. Given values are once, few, many or a class for expanded clones.

size: .; V: TRBV12-5; J: TRBJ2-2; D: .; DNA: TGTGCTAGTGGTTTGACCCCTGAGGGCGGGGAGCTGTTTTTT; CDR3: CASGLTPEGGELFF
size: few; V: TRBV5-1; J: TRBJ2-1; D: TRBD2; DNA: TGCGCCAGCAGCTTGGATGGACTAGCGGGATCATACAATGAGCAGTTCTTC; CDR3: CASSLDGLAGSYNEQFF
size: once; V: TRBV19; J: TRBJ1-2; D: TRBD1; DNA: TGTGCCAGTACCAAGGACAGGGGGAAGAACTATGGCTACACCTTC; CDR3: CASTKDRGKNYGYTF
size: few; V: TRBV7-9; J: TRBJ1-1; D: .; DNA: TGTGCCAGCAGCTTACAAATTCTGGACACTGAAGCTTTCTTT; CDR3: CASSLQILDTEAFF
size: few; V: TRBV7-2; J: TRBJ1-5; D: .; DNA: TGTGCCAGCAGCTTATTTGGGGGCAGGGAGCAGCCCCAGCATTTT; CDR3: CASSLFGGREQPQHF
size: few; V: TRBV7-9; J: TRBJ2-5; D: .; DNA: TGTGCCAGCAGCTCCACACAGGGAGAGACCCAGTACTTC; CDR3: CASSSTQGETQYF
size: few; V: TRBV7-2; J: TRBJ2-1; D: .; DNA: TGTGCCAGCAGCCTGGACAGAAGTCCTTACAATGAGCAGTTCTTC; CDR3: CASSLDRSPYNEQFF
size: .; V: TRBV20-1; J: TRBJ2-1; D: TRBD2; DNA: TGCAGTGCTAGAGAGGGACTAGCCATCTACAATGAGCAGTTCTTC; CDR3: CSAREGLAIYNEQFF
size: many; V: TRBV6-1; J: TRBJ2-2; D: .; DNA: TGTGCCAGCAGGCCATTGGGATACGCCGGGGAGCTGTTTTTT; CDR3: CASRPLGYAGELFF
size: few; V: TRBV20-1; J: TRBJ1-2; D: .; DNA: TGCAGTGCTAGATTGGAGGGACGATCTAAGCTAGGCTACACCTTC; CDR3: CSARLEGRSKLGYTF
size: few; V: TRBV7-2; J: TRBJ1-2; D: .; DNA: TGTGCCAGCAGCTTAGTTGCGGGTGGCTACACCTTC; CDR3: CASSLVAGGYTF
size: few; V: TRBV29-1; J: TRBJ2-7; D: TRBD1; DNA: TGCAGCGTTGAGGACAGGACGACCCACTACGAGCAGTACTTC; CDR3: CSVEDRTTHYEQYF